Listed below are T cell receptor beta chains from one sample, sequenced in a study of blood T cell repertoires in COVID-19. Sequencing used immunoSEQ multiplex PCR; TCRdb keeps in-frame clones, though not all of them. This table has roughly 150,000 clones, about 81% appearing once. Sequenced sample: peripheral blood. The receptors come from a woman of 80 years or more with acute or convalescent COVID-19. Both conserved end residues are part of each CDR3. The order of the fields is J gene, CDR3 length, clone size, V gene, CDR3 protein. Size is stated for part of the rows, as once, few or many counts, or as a class when the clone is expanded.

>TRBJ2-1|15|NA|TRBV19
CASSTRQDVYNEQFF
>TRBJ2-7|14|NA|TRBV15
CATSEDRGPYEQYF
>TRBJ1-3|16|NA|TRBV3-1/TRBV3-2
CASSQDGGFSGNTIYF
>TRBJ2-7|12|NA|TRBV11-2
CASSPSPYEQYF
>TRBJ1-2|15|NA|TRBV27
CASSLSWSDRGVYTF
>TRBJ2-5|15|NA|TRBV28
CASRLTPTDGGTQYF
>TRBJ1-2|14|NA|TRBV6-1
CASSDRSWVYGYTF
>TRBJ1-2|13|NA|TRBV15
CATSSGQNYGYTF
>TRBJ2-5|14|NA|TRBV20-1
CSASQRAGIETQYF
>TRBJ1-5|14|NA|TRBV5-1
CASSSRSGDQPQHF
>TRBJ2-3|16|few|TRBV27
CASSPLGGSPTNTQYF
>TRBJ2-7|14|NA|TRBV4-2
CASSQGRASYEQYF
>TRBJ2-5|15|NA|TRBV2
CASSPLLASQETQYF
>TRBJ1-1|14|few|TRBV19
CASSPRQGGTEAFF
>TRBJ1-5|14|once|TRBV2
CASSGTGGLQPQHF
>TRBJ2-1|20|NA|TRBV7-3
CASSPRDRAVLAGGNNEQFF
>TRBJ1-1|13|NA|TRBV11-3
CASSFFRNTEAFF
>TRBJ2-7|16|NA|TRBV28
CASPPRGGLGSYEQYF
>TRBJ1-2|16|NA|TRBV6-1
CASSEIGTESNYGYTF
>TRBJ1-5|14|few|TRBV6-5
CASSPGGGNQPQHF
>TRBJ1-4|16|NA|TRBV4-1
CASRQIFQGDNEKLFF
>TRBJ2-1|15|once|TRBV7-6
CASSYRDREYNEQFF
>TRBJ1-1|13|NA|TRBV19
CASSNGQGAEAFF
>TRBJ1-1|13|once|TRBV28
CASRLGVNTEAFF
>TRBJ2-2|14|few|TRBV6-5
CASRGQLNTGELFF
>TRBJ2-1|16|NA|TRBV5-1
CASSQRTGDHIDEQFF
>TRBJ2-7|16|NA|TRBV4-1
CASSQVWGGLIYEQYF
>TRBJ2-3|16|NA|TRBV7-8
CASSLAVGGGGDTQYF
>TRBJ2-3|15|NA|TRBV5-1
CASSLRDLSTDTQYF
>TRBJ2-2|14|once|TRBV6-1
CASMGRSSPGELFF
>TRBJ2-3|12|NA|TRBV12-3/TRBV12-4
CASRPYRDTQYF
>TRBJ2-1|13|NA|TRBV2
CASSANSYNEQFF
>TRBJ2-2|15|NA|TRBV27
CASSSGRTNTGELFF
>TRBJ1-1|13|medium-sized|TRBV7-9
CASSLDTNTEAFF
>TRBJ2-3|15|NA|TRBV5-1
CASSLAGGRRDTQYF
>TRBJ2-7|14|NA|TRBV6-5
CASRDPGQTYEQYF
>TRBJ1-5|17|few|TRBV11-2
CASSLARTGAGNQPQHF
>TRBJ2-5|14|NA|TRBV19
CASSKGYRGQPQYF
>TRBJ2-2|17|NA|TRBV7-9
CASSLTHGGAGTGELFF
>TRBJ2-1|15|NA|TRBV28
CASSLAGPSYNEQFF
>TRBJ1-4|15|NA|TRBV18
CASSPSGGVNEKLFF
>TRBJ1-2|16|NA|TRBV28
CASSLHGPELNYGYTF
>TRBJ2-5|13|NA|TRBV19
CASSWRGQETQYF
>TRBJ1-6|17|NA|TRBV9
CASSEKAYQANNSPLHF
>TRBJ1-2|16|NA|TRBV7-8
CASRRLYRDKARGYTF
>TRBJ2-3|18|NA|TRBV4-1
CASSRLPVGAGQGDTQYF
>TRBJ1-4|17|once|TRBV30
CAWSVRGVSATNEKLFF
>TRBJ1-2|12|NA|TRBV21-1
CASSKEGQGYTF
>TRBJ2-1|14|once|TRBV2
CASKGLGAVDEQFF
>TRBJ2-1|16|NA|TRBV5-4
CASSLAAAGPSGGEFF
>TRBJ1-5|14|NA|TRBV6-5
CASVRESRDQPQHF
>TRBJ1-1|15|NA|TRBV4-1
CASSQRDRGGTEAFF
>TRBJ2-1|14|NA|TRBV9
CASSVRDLYNEQFF
>TRBJ2-7|16|once|TRBV28
CASSYPRGLRSYEQYF
>TRBJ1-2|13|NA|TRBV5-1
CASSLRRGYGYTF
>TRBJ2-1|15|NA|TRBV5-1
CASSLDTGGRDEQFF
>TRBJ1-5|13|NA|TRBV30
CAWRGTVNQPQHF